The 10 T cell receptor beta chains given below trace back to one sample, sequenced in a study of shared T cell receptors in the human thymus. Sequencing used immunoSEQ multiplex PCR; TCRdb keeps in-frame clones, though not all of them. The profile shows 600,000 to 900,000 clones, roughly 85% of them singletons. These sequences were also reported in another study, on human thymus T cells.

Sequenced input: thymocytes. These receptors came from a girl under three years old with a congenital heart defect.

The chain uses TRBV27 and TRBJ2-5, with 9 bases aligning to TRBD1. This CDR3 is built from 15 residues. After removal of 6 bases from V and 5 bases from J, the junction contained 10 bases not matched to a gene. Germline CDR1 and CDR2: MNHEY and SMNVEV (reference sequence). The chain's CDR3 is CASSYKQGAGETQYF. The CDR3 DNA reads TGTGCCAGCAGCTACAAACAGGGGGCCGGTGAGACCCAGTACTTC.

The V and J genes are TRBV27 and TRBJ1-1; TRBD1 is a possible D gene (6 bases). This CDR3 region has 15 residues. V dropped 4 bases and J dropped 1 base, with 13 bases sitting between them. The germline V gene encodes CDR1 MNHEY and CDR2 SMNVEV (reference sequence). CDR3 in amino acids: CASSYSTGPNTEAFF. The CDR3 DNA reads TGTGCCAGCAGTTACTCGACAGGCCCGAACACTGAAGCTTTCTTT.

Comments on this clone: A read error may account for a junction end that differs from germline. The same CDR3 can be traced to other DNA sequences in this sample. This rearrangement joins TRBV4-1 to TRBJ2-1; 15 bases align to TRBD2. Germline CDR1 and CDR2: MGHRA and YSYEKL. The CDR3 contains 19 residues. The CDR3 nucleotides are TGCGCCAGCAGCCACACCGGGACTAGCGGGGGGAGCTCCTATAATGAGCAGTTCTTC. Translation: CASSHTGTSGGSSYNEQFF.

This chain connects TRBV7-8 to TRBJ2-7, with TRBD2 matching over 14 bases. J lost 4 bases, V lost 3 bases, and 5 bases had no gene match. This CDR3 has 16 residues. Germline CDR1 and CDR2: SGHVS and FQNEAQ. CDR3: CASSFRTSGGTYEQYF. The CDR3, as DNA: TGTGCCAGCAGCTTCCGGACTAGCGGGGGGACTTACGAGCAGTACTTC.

The chain combines TRBV10-3 with TRBJ2-7; D is unresolved. There are 13 residues in the CDR3. CDR1 is ENHRY, CDR2 SYGVKD, per germline. The ends were cut back, 10 bases at V and 0 bases at J, with 13 bases in the middle. CDR3 in amino acids: CATGGQISYEQYF. Here the CDR3 DNA reads TGTGCCACCGGCGGTCAGATCTCCTACGAGCAGTACTTC.

Only one count was recorded for this clone. The chain is built from TRBV7-9 and TRBJ2-6; tentatively, D is TRBD2 (6 bases). Germline-derived CDR1 and CDR2 are SEHNR and FQNEAQ (reference sequence). V was pared by 3 bases and J by 2 bases, with 11 bases between. The CDR3 spans 16 residues. The CDR3 region is CASSFVPGAGANVLTF. The DNA for the CDR3 is TGTGCCAGCAGCTTTGTCCCGGGGGCTGGGGCCAACGTCCTGACTTTC.

This clone was found a few times. This chain uses TRBV5-8 with TRBJ1-6; the match to TRBD1 covers 9 bases. This CDR3 spans 15 amino acids. Unmatched junction bases numbered 8, after V lost 3 bases and J lost 10 bases. Germline assignment: CDR1 SGHTS and CDR2 YDEGEE. DNA of the CDR3: TGTGCCAGCAGCTCTCCGGACAGGGGTCGGTCACCCCTCCACTTT. It specifies CASSSPDRGRSPLHF. Filled out from reference TRBV5-8 and TRBJ1-6, the complete variable domain reads EAGVTQSPTHLIKTRGQQATLRCSPISGHTSVYWYQQALGLGLQFLLWYDEGEERNRGNFPPRFSGRQFPNYSSELNVNALELEDSALYLCASSSPDRGRSPLHFGNGTRLTVT.

As for this clone: The junction does not match germline at one end; this may be a read error. This chain joins TRBV30 and TRBJ1-2; D possibly corresponds to TRBD1 (6 bases). There are 13 residues in the CDR3. Germline V gives CDR1 GTSNPN, CDR2 SVGIG (reference sequence). The CDR3 DNA reads as TGTGCCTGGGCTGAAACGGGACACACAATCCTTTTCTTC. It translates to CAWAETGHTILFF.

The J gene is TRBJ1-4, the V gene TRBV6-1, with D possibly being TRBD1 (5 bases). The CDR3 is 15 residues long. Trimming removed 5 bases from V and 8 bases from J, with 18 bases in between. From germline, CDR1 is MNHNS and CDR2 SASEGT. The CDR3 spells CASSPHGGVGEKLFF. CDR3 in DNA: TGTGCCAGCAGTCCCCATGGAGGGGTCGGAGAAAAACTGTTTTTT.

The chain employs TRBV11-3 and TRBJ1-3; a weak D match, TRBD1 (5 bases). The CDR3 extends over 15 amino acids. Germline CDR1 and CDR2: SGHNT and YENEEA. V lost 5 bases to trimming and J lost 4 bases, with 15 bases between them. The CDR3 reads CASSPLGEVGNTIYF. As DNA, the CDR3 is TGTGCCAGCAGCCCCTTAGGGGAGGTCGGAAACACCATATATTTT.